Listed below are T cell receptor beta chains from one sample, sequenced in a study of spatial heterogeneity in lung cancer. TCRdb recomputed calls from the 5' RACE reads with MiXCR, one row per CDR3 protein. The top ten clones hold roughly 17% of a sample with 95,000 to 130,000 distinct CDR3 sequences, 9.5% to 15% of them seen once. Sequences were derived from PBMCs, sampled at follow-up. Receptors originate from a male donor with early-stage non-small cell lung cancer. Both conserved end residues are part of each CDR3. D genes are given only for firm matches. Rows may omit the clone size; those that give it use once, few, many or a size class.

cdr3_nt: TGTGCCATCAGTGAGGAGCAGGGCGGTTCGGGTCAGCCCCAGCATTTT; cdr3_aa: CAISEEQGGSGQPQHF; clone_size: many; v_call: TRBV10-3; d_call: .; j_call: TRBJ1-5
cdr3_nt: TGTGCCATCAGTGGAAATTCGGACCCACTGAACACCGGGGAGCTGTTTTTT; cdr3_aa: CAISGNSDPLNTGELFF; clone_size: many; v_call: TRBV10-3; d_call: .; j_call: TRBJ2-2
cdr3_nt: TGTGCCATCAGTGAAGTGTCTAGCGGGGGCAATGAGCAGTTCTTC; cdr3_aa: CAISEVSSGGNEQFF; clone_size: many; v_call: TRBV10-3; d_call: TRBD2; j_call: TRBJ2-1
cdr3_nt: TGTGCCAGCAGCTTGTGGGCAGGAACCAGCCTTTACAATGAGCAGTTCTTC; cdr3_aa: CASSLWAGTSLYNEQFF; clone_size: .; v_call: TRBV5-4; d_call: .; j_call: TRBJ2-1
cdr3_nt: TGTGCCATCAGTGAGTCGACCCGAACTGGAAACACCATATATTTT; cdr3_aa: CAISESTRTGNTIYF; clone_size: many; v_call: TRBV10-3; d_call: .; j_call: TRBJ1-3
cdr3_nt: TGTGCCAGCAGCGTAGCGGGGGGACCTATTGAGACCCAGTACTTC; cdr3_aa: CASSVAGGPIETQYF; clone_size: many; v_call: TRBV9; d_call: TRBD2; j_call: TRBJ2-5
cdr3_nt: TGCGCCAGCAGCTTGGCCATGGGACGGACCCTCGCAGATACGCAGTATTTT; cdr3_aa: CASSLAMGRTLADTQYF; clone_size: few; v_call: TRBV5-1; d_call: .; j_call: TRBJ2-3
cdr3_nt: TGTGCCAGCAGCCAAAACGGGGGTAGGGCTAATCAGCCCCAGCATTTT; cdr3_aa: CASSQNGGRANQPQHF; clone_size: many; v_call: TRBV4-2; d_call: .; j_call: TRBJ1-5
cdr3_nt: TGCGCCAGCAGCGAGCGGACAGGGGGCTTCTATGGCTACACCTTC; cdr3_aa: CASSERTGGFYGYTF; clone_size: many; v_call: TRBV4-1; d_call: TRBD1; j_call: TRBJ1-2
cdr3_nt: TGTGCCAGCAGGAAGGGGCAGGGAGGAACAGATACGCAGTATTTT; cdr3_aa: CASRKGQGGTDTQYF; clone_size: .; v_call: TRBV2; d_call: .; j_call: TRBJ2-3
cdr3_nt: TGCAGTGCTAGGTCCTTGACAGATACGCAGTATTTT; cdr3_aa: CSARSLTDTQYF; clone_size: few; v_call: TRBV20-1; d_call: .; j_call: TRBJ2-3
cdr3_nt: TGTGCCAGCAGCGTCGGGGCACCGAACACCGGGGAGCTGTTTTTT; cdr3_aa: CASSVGAPNTGELFF; clone_size: many; v_call: TRBV9; d_call: .; j_call: TRBJ2-2
cdr3_nt: TGTGCCAGCAGTATAAGAGAGGCTGGCTACACCTTC; cdr3_aa: CASSIREAGYTF; clone_size: few; v_call: TRBV5-4; d_call: .; j_call: TRBJ1-2
cdr3_nt: TGTGCCAGCAGTTTGGCAGGGGTATATGGCTACACCTTC; cdr3_aa: CASSLAGVYGYTF; clone_size: .; v_call: TRBV28; d_call: .; j_call: TRBJ1-2
cdr3_nt: TGTGCCAGCAGCCGCCGGGATTTTAATAGCAATCAGCCCCAGCATTTT; cdr3_aa: CASSRRDFNSNQPQHF; clone_size: many; v_call: TRBV7-8; d_call: .; j_call: TRBJ1-5
cdr3_nt: TGTGCCAGCAGCGTGAGTCGGGGGGACGATACGCAGTATTTT; cdr3_aa: CASSVSRGDDTQYF; clone_size: many; v_call: TRBV7-2; d_call: TRBD2; j_call: TRBJ2-3
cdr3_nt: TGTGCCATCAGTGACGGCATGGGGGATCAGCCCCAGCATTTT; cdr3_aa: CAISDGMGDQPQHF; clone_size: .; v_call: TRBV10-3; d_call: .; j_call: TRBJ1-5
cdr3_nt: TGTGCCAGCAGCTCTTATGAAACAGGGAGAAAAGAGACCCAGTACTTC; cdr3_aa: CASSSYETGRKETQYF; clone_size: few; v_call: TRBV7-9; d_call: .; j_call: TRBJ2-5
cdr3_nt: TGTGCCAGCAGCCCCTGGGTTTCAAACGCGAACACCGGGGAGCTGTTTTTT; cdr3_aa: CASSPWVSNANTGELFF; clone_size: few; v_call: TRBV4-2; d_call: .; j_call: TRBJ2-2
cdr3_nt: TGTGCCAGCAGGGGCGAGGTGCAGGGAAGCACTGAAGCTTTCTTT; cdr3_aa: CASRGEVQGSTEAFF; clone_size: few; v_call: TRBV27; d_call: .; j_call: TRBJ1-1
cdr3_nt: TGTGCCAGCAGTCCACAGGGGGCCAGCACAGATACGCAGTATTTT; cdr3_aa: CASSPQGASTDTQYF; clone_size: .; v_call: TRBV12-3/TRBV12-4; d_call: TRBD1; j_call: TRBJ2-3
cdr3_nt: TGTGCCAGCAGAGAAGGTTTGAACACTGAAGCTTTCTTT; cdr3_aa: CASREGLNTEAFF; clone_size: many; v_call: TRBV6-1; d_call: .; j_call: TRBJ1-1
cdr3_nt: TGCAGTGCTACTCAGGGGAGCAATCAGCCCCAGCATTTT; cdr3_aa: CSATQGSNQPQHF; clone_size: few; v_call: TRBV20-1; d_call: .; j_call: TRBJ1-5
cdr3_nt: TGTGCCAGCAGCTCGGACAGGGCCGACACCGGGGAGCTGTTTTTT; cdr3_aa: CASSSDRADTGELFF; clone_size: .; v_call: TRBV5-6; d_call: TRBD1; j_call: TRBJ2-2
cdr3_nt: TGTGCCAGCAGTCCCAGCCCGACAGGGGTCGGGAGCGGCTACACCTTC; cdr3_aa: CASSPSPTGVGSGYTF; clone_size: many; v_call: TRBV6-5; d_call: TRBD1; j_call: TRBJ1-2
cdr3_nt: TGTGCCACCCCGAGGCCCTACGAGCAGTACTTC; cdr3_aa: CATPRPYEQYF; clone_size: many; v_call: TRBV25-1; d_call: .; j_call: TRBJ2-7